This is a list of T cell receptor beta chains from one sample in a study of post-analysis software for immune sequencing data. Via MiXCR, TCRdb re-called the PCR reads, giving one row per CDR3 protein. The sample holds roughly 800,000 distinct CDR3 sequences, roughly 58% seen once. Sequencing was performed on blood. The receptors originated from a girl aged 10 to 17 with multiple sclerosis. Each CDR3 is given with its conserved first and last residue. A D gene is named only where the DNA matches it firmly. The size field is filled for only some rows; it gives once, few, many or a size class.

15 . TRBD2 TRBJ2-1 TRBV29-1 TGCAGCGTTGGACGGACTAGCGGGATTACGAATGAGCAGTTCTTC CSVGRTSGITNEQFF
16 . TRBD2 TRBJ2-7 TRBV20-1 TGCAGTGCTAGAGAATTGGGCGGGAGGGCCACCTACGAGCAGTACTTC CSARELGGRATYEQYF
13 few . TRBJ2-5 TRBV12-3/TRBV12-4 TGTGCCAGCAGCCAAGCCCTACGAGAGACCCAGTACTTC CASSQALRETQYF
17 few TRBD2 TRBJ2-7 TRBV6-1 TGTGCCAGCAGTGAAGGGACTAGCGGGAGGGCCCTCTACGAGCAGTACTTC CASSEGTSGRALYEQYF
16 once . TRBJ2-1 TRBV4-1 TGCGCCAGCAGCCGATTGACAGGCAGCCGTTACAATGAGCAGTTCTTC CASSRLTGSRYNEQFF
18 . . TRBJ1-6 TRBV25-1 TGTGCCAGCAGTGAACCCCTTGTGGACCCGGCTTATAATTCACCCCTCCACTTT CASSEPLVDPAYNSPLHF
16 . TRBD1 TRBJ2-3 TRBV5-6 TGTGCCAGCAGCTTGACTGGACAGGGGGCTAAAGATACGCAGTATTTT CASSLTGQGAKDTQYF
16 . TRBD1 TRBJ2-3 TRBV24-1 TGTGCCACCAGTGACCAAGCGACAGGGGGCACAGATACGCAGTATTTT CATSDQATGGTDTQYF
18 few TRBD1 TRBJ2-6 TRBV20-1 TGCAGTGCTAGGGTTACAGGGGGAATTCAGGCTGGGGCCAACGCCCTGACTTTC CSARVTGGIQAGANALTF
15 . . TRBJ2-2 TRBV29-1 TGCAGCGTTGAAGATTCGAGATTGAACACCGGGGAGCTGTTTTTT CSVEDSRLNTGELFF
22 . TRBD2 TRBJ2-1 TRBV10-3 TGTGCCATCAGTGAGGCAGGACTAGCGGGCTGGAAACCCGTCACGGATAGGAATGAGCAGTTCTTC CAISEAGLAGWKPVTDRNEQFF
15 . . TRBJ2-3 TRBV5-5 TGTGCCAGCAGTCCGAGGGGGGACAGCACAGATACGCAGTATTTT CASSPRGDSTDTQYF
13 . . TRBJ2-7 TRBV5-1 TGCGCCAGCAGCTTGGTTGGGGACTACGAGCAGTACTTC CASSLVGDYEQYF